The entry below gives a single TCR beta chain sequence along with its context. In the original workflow: The assay estimated nucleated cells by amplifying reference gene primers. Produced via immunoSEQ multiplex PCR; TCRdb's table is partial and in-frame only. The V and J calls and clone size were taken over from that table, and D and trimming were inferred from the DNA. Altogether 350,000 to 450,000 clones are present, 80% to 90% being singletons, with the ten largest covering over 2%. The data were taken from a study of blood T cell repertoires in COVID-19. In the study overall: Samples came from the United States, Italy and Spain, spanning acute and convalescent COVID-19.

The CDR3 spans 13 residues. Germline CDR1 and CDR2: LNHDA and SQIVND (reference sequence). Trimming took 5 bases from V and 4 from J; bases not matched to a gene: 4. This chain connects TRBV19 to TRBJ1-2; 7 positions agree with TRBD1. Sequenced material: peripheral blood. The receptor comes from a woman in her sixties with COVID-19, enrolled during active disease. Here the CDR3 reads CASSFGQVYGYTF. In nucleotides, the CDR3 is TGTGCCAGTAGTTTTGGACAGGTCTATGGCTACACCTTC. The entire variable domain, with the rest obtained from reference TRBV19 and TRBJ1-2, is as follows: DGGITQSPKYLFRKEGQNVTLSCEQNLNHDAMYWYRQDPGQGLRLIYYSQIVNDFQKGDIAEGYSVSREKKESFPLTVTSAQKNPTAFYLCASSFGQVYGYTFGSGTRLTVV.